These 10 T cell receptor beta chains originate from one sample sequenced in a study of beta chain features in type 1 diabetes. Reverse transcribing all isolated RNA meant expressed TCRB transcripts were sequenced. Method: immunoSEQ multiplex PCR; TCRdb's copy keeps in-frame clones and lacks some. The repertoire consists of 240,000 or so clones, with around 14% occurring once and the leading ten covering 0.015% to 0.02%. No antigens are known for them. Study-wide results and limits: Significant though moderate, a shortening of TCRB CDR3s appeared in all four CD4+ subsets of Type 1 diabetes patients.

The specimen sequenced was naive CD4+ T cells from blood. These receptors came from a man aged 25-45 years with type 1 diabetes.

This clone was picked up a small number of times. The genes are TRBV4-2 and TRBJ2-3; 7 bases are shared with TRBD2. Germline V lookup: CDR1 LGHNA, CDR2 YNFKEQ. This CDR3 contains 17 residues. The ends lost 3 bases at V and 0 bases at J; junction bases unmatched: 9. The CDR3 nucleotides read TGTGCCAGCAGCCAGGGACTAAGATCCGAAAGCACAGATACGCAGTATTTT. This codes for CASSQGLRSESTDTQYF.

This clone has only a few counts. The CDR3 nucleotides are TGTGCCAGCAGCTTATATGCAGGGTCGGATACGCAGTATTTT. It is translated as CASSLYAGSDTQYF. This sequence joins TRBV5-4 and TRBJ2-3, with D tentatively TRBD1 (5 bases). Trimming cost V 2 bases and J 6 bases, with 13 bases left between them. This CDR3 has 14 residues. Germline values: CDR1 SGHNT, CDR2 YYREEE (reference sequence).

As regards this clone: The same CDR3 can be traced to other DNA sequences in this sample. The chain employs TRBV2 and TRBJ2-3; weak D call: TRBD2 (6 bases). The germline V gene has CDR1 SNHLY and CDR2 FYNNEI. Between the trimmed V and J ends, which lost 6 bases and 1 base, there was a span of 8 bases. This CDR3 comprises 13 residues. CDR3 in amino acids: CASRSSGTDTQYF. CDR3 DNA sequence: TGTGCCAGCAGATCTAGCGGCACAGATACGCAGTATTTT.

This sequence joins TRBV30 and TRBJ2-1; the match to TRBD2 covers 11 bases. Germline V gene lookup returns CDR1 GTSNPN and CDR2 SVGIG (reference sequence). V shed 5 bases and J 9 bases; nucleotides not matched to a gene: 6. CDR3 length: 13 amino acids. The CDR3 here is CAWGLSGRGEQFF. Written as DNA, the CDR3 is TGTGCCTGGGGCCTTAGCGGGAGGGGTGAGCAGTTCTTC.

V gene TRBV6-1 combines with J gene TRBJ2-7; D may be TRBD2 (5 bases). CDR3 length: 14 residues. Per the germline V gene, CDR1 is MNHNS and CDR2 is SASEGT. The germline V and J ends were trimmed by 0 bases and 2 bases, with 8 bases remaining between them. CDR3 nucleotides: TGTGCCAGCAGTGAAGCGCGGGCCGCCTACGAGCAGTACTTC. Translated, it gives CASSEARAAYEQYF.

This clone was counted a few times. The genes are TRBV14 and TRBJ1-2, with 7 bases that match TRBD1. CDR1 and CDR2 (germline): SGHDN, FVKESK. This CDR3 region has 15 residues. With V trimmed by 3 bases and J by 4 bases, 8 bases remained unmatched. The CDR3 nucleotides read TGTGCCAGCAGCCACGGACAGGAGTCGGTCTATGGCTACACCTTC. It encodes CASSHGQESVYGYTF.

This clone showed up just a few times. The chain couples TRBV12-5 to TRBJ2-1; TRBD1 matches at 9 bases. V was clipped by 5 bases and J by 8 bases; unmatched bases: 7. Germline V CDR1 and CDR2: LGHNT, FRNRAP. The CDR3 extends over 14 amino acids. The CDR3 spells CASGQGTGTYEQFF. DNA for the CDR3: TGTGCTAGTGGTCAAGGGACAGGGACGTATGAGCAGTTCTTC.

In this sample, this clone turned up a few times. The chain uses TRBV7-2 and TRBJ2-5, with 8 bases fitting TRBD2. With V trimmed by 5 bases and J by 5 bases, 10 bases remained unmatched. The CDR3 length is 15 residues. Germline V gene lookup returns CDR1 SGHTA and CDR2 FQGNSA. CDR3 loop: CASSISGTGGETQYF. The CDR3 bases are TGTGCCAGCAGCATTAGCGGGACCGGCGGGGAGACCCAGTACTTC.

This clone was picked up a small number of times. This chain's CDR3 is CASSQSGRGGYTF. The CDR3, as DNA: TGCGCCAGCAGTCAATCTGGGCGGGGGGGCTACACCTTC. V is TRBV23-1 and J is TRBJ1-2, with D perhaps matching TRBD1 (5 bases). TRBV23-1 is an ORF, with its function uncertain. There are 13 residues in the CDR3. The V gene lost 0 bases and the J gene lost 8 bases, with 10 bases spanning the gap.

This sequence joins TRBV4-1 and TRBJ1-1; TRBD1 aligns across 7 bases. Germline V lookup: CDR1 MGHRA, CDR2 YSYEKL. Trimming cost V 2 bases and J 8 bases; bases outside gene matches: 5. This CDR3 has 13 residues. The CDR3 reads CASSQLAGGEAFF. CDR3 sequence (DNA): TGCGCCAGCAGCCAATTGGCAGGGGGGGAAGCTTTCTTT.